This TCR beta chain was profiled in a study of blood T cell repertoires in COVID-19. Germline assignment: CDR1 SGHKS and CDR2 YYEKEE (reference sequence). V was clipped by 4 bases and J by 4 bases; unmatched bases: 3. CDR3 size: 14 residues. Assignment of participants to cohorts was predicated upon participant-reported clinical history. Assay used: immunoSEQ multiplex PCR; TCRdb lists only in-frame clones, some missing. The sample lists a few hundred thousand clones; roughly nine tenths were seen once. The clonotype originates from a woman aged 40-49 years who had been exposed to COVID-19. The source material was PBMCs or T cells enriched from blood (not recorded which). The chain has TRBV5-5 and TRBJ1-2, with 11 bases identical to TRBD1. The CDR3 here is CASSPGTGGYGYTF. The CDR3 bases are TGTGCCAGCAGCCCAGGGACAGGGGGCTATGGCTACACCTTC.